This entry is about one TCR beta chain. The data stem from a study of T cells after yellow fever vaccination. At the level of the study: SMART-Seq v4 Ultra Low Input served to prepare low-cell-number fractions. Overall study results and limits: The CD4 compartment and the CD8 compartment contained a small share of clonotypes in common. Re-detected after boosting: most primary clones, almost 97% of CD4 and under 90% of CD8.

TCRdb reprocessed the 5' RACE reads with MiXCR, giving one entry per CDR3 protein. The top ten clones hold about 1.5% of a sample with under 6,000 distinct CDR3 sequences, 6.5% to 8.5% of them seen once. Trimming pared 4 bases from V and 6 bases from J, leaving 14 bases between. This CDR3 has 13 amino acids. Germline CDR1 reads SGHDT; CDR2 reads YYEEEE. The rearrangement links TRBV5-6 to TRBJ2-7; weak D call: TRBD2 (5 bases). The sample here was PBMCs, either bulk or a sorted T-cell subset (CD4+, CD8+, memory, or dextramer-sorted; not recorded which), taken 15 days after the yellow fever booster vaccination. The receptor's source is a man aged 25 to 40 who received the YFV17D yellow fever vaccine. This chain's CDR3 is CASSLGLLCEQYF. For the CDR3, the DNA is TGTGCCAGCAGCCTAGGACTGCTCTGCGAGCAGTACTTC.